This T cell receptor beta chain was recorded in a study of blood T cell repertoires in COVID-19. Study in general: There were acute and convalescent COVID-19 samples, and they came from the United States, Italy and Spain. T cells, B-cell-depleted T cells, or PBMCs provided the cDNA or gDNA that served as material.

Per the original data handling: By means of reference gene primer amplification, nucleated cell counts were estimated. Only in-frame clones appear in the TCRdb table, and some are missing; sequencing was by immunoSEQ multiplex PCR. That table supplies the V and J calls and clone size; D and trimming were determined from the DNA. The table includes about 87,000 clones, 65% to 85% detected once. The CDR3 runs to 17 residues. Per the germline V gene, CDR1 is SEHNR and CDR2 is FQNEAQ (reference sequence). J lost 4 bases, V lost 1 base, and 7 bases had no gene match. The sequenced sample was peripheral blood. This TCR was recovered from a woman in her sixties or seventies with acute or convalescent COVID-19. The J gene is TRBJ2-3, the V gene TRBV7-9; 11 bases align to TRBD1. The CDR3 here is CASSLELGQGVSDTQYF. CDR3 DNA: TGTGCCAGCAGCTTAGAGCTGGGACAGGGGGTATCAGATACGCAGTATTTT.